The 8 T cell receptor beta chains below come from one sample, sequenced in a study of T cells in Graves' hyperthyroidism and ophthalmopathy. Researchers amplified the TCR beta CDR3 regions from RNA transcripts. When the TCR CDR3 underwent first-round RT-PCR, the HTBI primer set was used. Each CDR3 protein is one row after TCRdb ran MiXCR on the multiplex PCR reads. The sample has around 300,000 distinct CDR3 sequences, 12% to 15% seen once; the top ten hold 34%. Sequenced material: blood. These receptors came from a woman aged 40 to 50 with Graves' ophthalmopathy.

This chain joins TRBV2 and TRBJ2-4, with D unclear. The CDR3 loop spans 16 amino acids. V lost 5 bases to trimming and J lost 1 base, with 15 bases between them. The germline gives CDR1 SNHLY, CDR2 FYNNEI. The CDR3 DNA is TGTGCCAGCAGTTTATTCGGGTTGGCGGCCAAAAACATTCAGTACTTC. Amino acid sequence: CASSLFGLAAKNIQYF.

This clonotype was seen ten or more times. The CDR3 region has the DNA TGTGCCAGCAGTGAGGGAAGGTGGGGCGACTATGGCTACACCTTC. This codes for CASSEGRWGDYGYTF. J is TRBJ1-2 and V is TRBV6-1; possibly TRBD1 for D (5 bases). CDR1 and CDR2 from the germline V gene are MNHNS and SASEGT. Between the trimmed V and J ends, which lost 3 bases and 3 bases, there was a span of 14 bases. The CDR3 spans 15 residues.

The chain uses TRBV25-1 and TRBJ2-7, with TRBD2 identical over 7 bases. V shed 8 bases, J shed 3 bases, and the junction held 13 bases outside the gene matches. This CDR3 is 15 amino acids long. From germline, CDR1 is MGHDK and CDR2 SYGVNS. CDR3 residues: CASRPRLAAHYEQYF. The CDR3 DNA follows: TGTGCCAGCCGCCCCCGACTAGCTGCCCACTACGAGCAGTACTTC.

This clonotype has a count of ten or more. The chain carries TRBV12-3 or TRBV12-4 and TRBJ1-2; TRBD1 matches 7 bases. CDR3 length: 12 amino acids. The V gene end was trimmed by 6 bases and the J gene end by 2 bases; junction bases not matched to a gene: 0. The CDR3 bases are TGTGCCAGCAGGACAGGGAACTATGGCTACACCTTC. Translation: CASRTGNYGYTF.

This clonotype has a handful of counts. The chain carries TRBV10-1 and TRBJ1-4; D may be TRBD1 (6 bases). Germline V lookup: CDR1 WNHNN, CDR2 SYGVQD (reference sequence). V lost 6 bases, J lost 8 bases, and 16 bases lay in between. The CDR3 is made up of 14 amino acids. CDR3 coding DNA: TGCGCCAGCAGATCACAGGGAAATGGGGAAAAACTGTTTTTT. Residues: CASRSQGNGEKLFF.

This clonotype is labeled medium-sized (0.01 to 0.1%). The CDR3 sequence is CASSLDGSAPIYGYTF. The CDR3 DNA follows: TGTGCCAGCAGCTTAGATGGGTCAGCACCTATCTATGGCTACACCTTC. V gene TRBV11-2 combines with J gene TRBJ1-2, with D hard to call. The ends were cut back, 0 bases at V and 4 bases at J, with 15 bases in the middle. CDR1 is SGHAT and CDR2 is FQNNGV in the germline V gene. This CDR3 is 16 amino acids long.

This clonotype was picked up a small number of times. The chain has TRBV7-2 and TRBJ1-2, with D hard to call. V lost 1 base and J lost 7, with 10 bases in between. Germline V lookup: CDR1 SGHTA, CDR2 FQGNSA. The CDR3 extends over 13 amino acids. The CDR3 protein is CASSLGLGSGYTF. DNA of the CDR3: TGTGCCAGCAGCTTAGGTCTAGGATCTGGCTACACCTTC.

To note about this clonotype: A much larger clone sits a single nucleotide away, making a read error possible. The chain joins TRBV12-3 or TRBV12-4 to TRBJ2-4, with D uncertain. The CDR3 spans 17 residues. The CDR3 reads CASSLGGPRMAKNIQHF. For the CDR3, the DNA is TGTGCCAGCAGCCTCGGTGGCCCGAGGATGGCCAAAAACATTCAGCACTTC.